Listed below are T cell receptor beta chains from one sample, sequenced in a study of shared clonotypes between healthy human individuals. The repertoire was sequenced with immunoSEQ multiplex PCR; TCRdb's copy has only in-frame clones and lacks some. The sample carries around 2.1 million clones, roughly 91% recorded once. Sequencing input: naive CD8+ T cells from PBMCs. All receptors derive from a man aged 18-30 years in good health. Some clones in this sample may be carry-over from other donors' samples. Both conserved end residues are part of each CDR3. A D gene is named only where the DNA matches it firmly. Some rows have no size entry. The others give once, few or many, or a class for an expanded clone.

v_call	clone_size	j_call	d_call	cdr3_aa	cdr3_nt
TRBV12-5	once	TRBJ2-5	.	CASGLGGPETQYF	TGTGCTAGTGGTCTTGGGGGGCCGGAGACCCAGTACTTC
TRBV9	few	TRBJ1-1	.	CASSVGQGLNTEAFF	TGTGCCAGCAGCGTAGGCCAGGGACTCAACACTGAAGCTTTCTTT
TRBV27	.	TRBJ2-1	.	CASSLRTFYNEQFF	TGTGCCAGCAGTTTACGGACGTTCTACAATGAGCAGTTCTTC
TRBV27	.	TRBJ1-2	TRBD1	CASKYTGGGGGYTF	TGTGCCAGCAAATATACAGGGGGCGGAGGTGGCTACACCTTC
TRBV15	.	TRBJ2-3	TRBD2	CATSGRLASTDTQYF	TGTGCCACCAGCGGCCGACTAGCGAGCACAGATACGCAGTATTTT
TRBV7-9	.	TRBJ2-3	.	CASSPRAGDTDTQYF	TGTGCCAGCAGCCCCCGGGCAGGAGACACAGATACGCAGTATTTT
TRBV4-1	.	TRBJ2-6	TRBD2	CASSQVGGRGANVLTF	TGCGCCAGCAGCCAAGTGGGAGGGCGCGGGGCCAACGTCCTGACTTTC
TRBV29-1	few	TRBJ1-3	TRBD1	CSVEDRTGVGNTIYF	TGCAGCGTTGAAGATCGAACAGGGGTAGGAAACACCATATATTTT
TRBV28	.	TRBJ1-2	.	CASSLLENYGYTF	TGTGCCAGCAGTTTACTGGAGAACTATGGCTACACCTTC
TRBV30	.	TRBJ2-1	.	CAWRDHRSYNEQFF	TGTGCCTGGAGGGATCATCGCTCCTACAATGAGCAGTTCTTC
TRBV5-1	.	TRBJ2-7	TRBD1	CASSLETGGRYEQYF	TGCGCCAGCAGCTTGGAAACAGGGGGTCGGTACGAGCAGTACTTC
TRBV11-2	.	TRBJ1-2	TRBD1	CASSFYRGVNYGYTF	TGTGCCAGCAGCTTCTACAGGGGGGTCAACTATGGCTACACCTTC
TRBV19	.	TRBJ2-3	TRBD2	CASSWVGRALDTQYF	TGTGCCAGTAGTTGGGTCGGGAGGGCCTTAGATACGCAGTATTTT
TRBV7-8	.	TRBJ2-7	.	CASSYSPRDNSYEQYF	TGTGCCAGCAGCTATTCGCCCCGGGACAACTCCTACGAGCAGTACTTC
TRBV6-6	.	TRBJ1-1	.	CASSYSSTEAFF	TGTGCCAGCAGTTACTCGTCGACTGAAGCTTTCTTT
TRBV5-6	.	TRBJ2-3	.	CASSLGQRLSTDTQYF	TGTGCCAGCAGCCTAGGACAGCGCCTAAGCACAGATACGCAGTATTTT
TRBV11-2	once	TRBJ1-4	.	CASSLGRETARNEKLFF	TGTGCCAGCAGCTTAGGCAGGGAGACAGCGCGTAATGAAAAACTGTTTTTT
TRBV6-5	few	TRBJ1-1	TRBD1	CASSQQGNMNTEAFF	TGTGCCAGCAGCCAACAGGGGAACATGAACACTGAAGCTTTCTTT
TRBV9	once	TRBJ2-7	.	CASSVMGVGEQYF	TGTGCCAGCAGCGTTATGGGGGTCGGGGAGCAGTACTTC
TRBV28	.	TRBJ2-7	.	CASSLVKYEQYF	TGTGCCAGCAGTTTAGTCAAGTACGAGCAGTACTTC
TRBV14	.	TRBJ2-5	TRBD2	CASSQDHSGRLETQYF	TGTGCCAGCAGCCAAGATCATAGCGGGAGACTTGAGACCCAGTACTTC
TRBV4-1	.	TRBJ1-5	.	CASSQDVGGLGNQPQHF	TGCGCCAGCAGCCAAGATGTGGGAGGGCTCGGCAATCAGCCCCAGCATTTT
TRBV4-2	.	TRBJ2-5	.	CASSQVGGVETQYF	TGTGCCAGCAGCCAAGTAGGGGGAGTAGAGACCCAGTACTTC
TRBV13	.	TRBJ2-3	TRBD2	CASSLGLAGVTDTQYF	TGTGCCAGCAGCTTAGGGCTAGCGGGAGTAACAGATACGCAGTATTTT
TRBV6-5	.	TRBJ2-1	TRBD2	CASGTSGYNEQFF	TGTGCCAGCGGGACTAGCGGGTACAATGAGCAGTTCTTC
TRBV15	.	TRBJ2-3	TRBD2	CATSSGGLIAGGSNTQYF	TGTGCCACCAGCTCGGGCGGCCTTATAGCGGGGGGCAGTAATACGCAGTATTTT
TRBV7-9	few	TRBJ1-3	.	CASSTRQSNSGNTIYF	TGTGCCAGCAGCACCCGACAGAGCAACTCTGGAAACACCATATATTTT
TRBV27	.	TRBJ2-3	TRBD2	CASSLRREGPRDTDTQYF	TGTGCCAGCAGTTTAAGGCGGGAGGGCCCTCGTGACACAGATACGCAGTATTTT
TRBV27	once	TRBJ2-7	.	CASSFSGLGGLDEQYF	TGTGCCAGCAGTTTTTCCGGGCTAGGCGGTCTGGACGAGCAGTACTTC
TRBV10-1	.	TRBJ2-1	TRBD2	CASRGLAGGNEQFF	TGCGCCAGCAGGGGACTAGCGGGAGGGAATGAGCAGTTCTTC
TRBV15	.	TRBJ2-7	.	CATSTFRGARTLYEQYF	TGTGCCACCAGCACTTTCCGAGGAGCTAGAACCCTCTACGAGCAGTACTTC
TRBV19	.	TRBJ1-1	TRBD1	CASSPRQGENTEAFF	TGTGCCAGTAGTCCTAGACAGGGAGAGAACACTGAAGCTTTCTTT
TRBV27	.	TRBJ2-7	.	CASSFSLLFSEQYF	TGTGCCAGCAGTTTCAGTCTACTTTTTTCCGAGCAGTACTTC
TRBV28	.	TRBJ2-3	TRBD2	CASSVAGGPGTQYF	TGTGCCAGCAGTGTAGCGGGAGGGCCAGGTACGCAGTATTTT
TRBV28	.	TRBJ1-2	TRBD1	CASRMDRGDYGYTF	TGTGCCAGCAGGATGGACAGGGGGGACTATGGCTACACCTTC
TRBV13	.	TRBJ2-1	TRBD2	CASSLSLGASGQFLGAYNEQFF	TGTGCCAGCAGCTTAAGTTTGGGGGCTAGCGGGCAGTTTCTGGGGGCTTACAATGAGCAGTTCTTC
TRBV27	.	TRBJ2-3	TRBD1	CASSPSTGVGTDTQYF	TGTGCCAGCAGTCCTTCTACAGGGGTGGGCACAGATACGCAGTATTTT
TRBV7-8	.	TRBJ1-1	TRBD1	CASSVNRGRSTEAFF	TGTGCCAGCAGCGTAAACAGGGGGCGCAGCACTGAAGCTTTCTTT
TRBV27	.	TRBJ2-2	.	CASRNLNTGELFF	TGTGCCAGCCGAAATTTGAACACCGGGGAGCTGTTTTTT
TRBV6-4	.	TRBJ2-1	TRBD2	CASSAGLAGGSNEQFF	TGTGCCAGCAGTGCGGGACTAGCGGGAGGTAGCAATGAGCAGTTCTTC
TRBV6-1	.	TRBJ2-7	TRBD1	CASSENDRDHEQYF	TGTGCCAGCAGTGAAAACGACAGGGACCACGAGCAGTACTTC
TRBV27	.	TRBJ1-5	.	CASSLVGRDPYSNQPQHF	TGTGCCAGCAGTTTAGTGGGCAGGGACCCGTATAGCAATCAGCCCCAGCATTTT
TRBV5-4	.	TRBJ2-7	.	CASSFRGSYEQYF	TGTGCCAGCAGCTTCAGAGGCTCCTACGAGCAGTACTTC
TRBV6-5	.	TRBJ2-1	TRBD2	CASSYSGGRSGEFF	TGTGCCAGCAGTTACTCGGGGGGTAGGAGCGGGGAGTTCTTC
TRBV27	.	TRBJ2-3	.	CASSPWTETVTDTQYF	TGTGCCAGCAGTCCCTGGACAGAGACGGTTACAGATACGCAGTATTTT